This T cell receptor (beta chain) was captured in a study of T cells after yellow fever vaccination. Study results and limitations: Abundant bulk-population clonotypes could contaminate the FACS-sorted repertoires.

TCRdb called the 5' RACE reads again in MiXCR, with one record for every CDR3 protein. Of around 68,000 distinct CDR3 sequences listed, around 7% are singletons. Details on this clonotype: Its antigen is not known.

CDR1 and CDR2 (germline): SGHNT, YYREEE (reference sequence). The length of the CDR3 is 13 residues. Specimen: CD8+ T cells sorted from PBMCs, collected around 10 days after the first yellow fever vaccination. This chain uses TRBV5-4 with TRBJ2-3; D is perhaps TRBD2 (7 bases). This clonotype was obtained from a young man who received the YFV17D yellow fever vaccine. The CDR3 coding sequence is TGTGTCACGGCGGGGGCCGGCACAGATACGCAGTATTTT. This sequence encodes CVTAGAGTDTQYF.